This record concerns one T cell receptor (beta chain) sequence. This clone was seen a single time. Its antigen is unknown. It has no much larger one-base neighbor in the sample; base qualities were not kept. Using the deep immunoSEQ assay, TCR CDR3 regions were amplified from genomic DNA by multiplex PCR. For each cell subset, the extracted genomic DNA was distributed evenly across all wells of several immunoSEQ 96-well plates, and each plate served as one replicate. For sorted subsets, each replicate PCR was loaded with approximately 0.2 ug genomic DNA, equivalent to approximately 27,000 T cell genomes. Purified libraries were quantified with a Qubit 3.0 fluorometer, sized on a Bioanalyzer 2100, and re-quantified with the KAPA Library Quantification kit. Every immunoSEQ 96-well plate was sequenced on a separate single-read 150-cycle Illumina NextSeq 550 flow cell. The published analysis was carried out like this. Because the immunoSEQ output held only junctional sequences and lacked quality scores, the filtering could not match the filtering applied to full-length reads. To assign V/J genes and CDR3, sequences were annotated using PyIR, a Python wrapper for IgBLAST v1.9, with IMGT germline references. Reads were removed for weak V/J assignments (E-value above 1e-6), missing CDR3, stop codons, out-of-frame junctions, or ambiguous translated residues. V3J clonotypes were defined as sequences sharing the same inferred V gene, J gene, and CDR3 amino acid sequence. The percentage overlap between two repertoires was calculated by dividing the number of shared unique clonotypes by the size of the smaller repertoire. Three approaches were used to assess repertoire richness: RTK rarefaction, the Chao1 estimator, and Recon v2.1 estimates of unobserved clonotypes. For all TCRbeta clonotypes obtained by the gDNA method from four donors, generation probabilities were computed with OLGA. This immuneACCESS table, as held by TCRdb, lists in-frame sequences with V and J called but not all clones. Of the missing ones, under half trace to an unresolved V gene in checked studies; the others have no known cause. From that table come the V and J calls and clone size; the DNA was used to work out D and trimming. This sample is represented by approximately 1.5 million clones; 98% to 99% of them were singletons. Around 0.38% of the sample goes to the ten largest clones.

Donors were healthy HIV-negative adults with no recently reported acute infections or vaccinations. All donors were Caucasian adults living in Nashville, Tennessee, USA. CD4+ T cells were enriched by magnetic negative selection, after which naive cells were positively selected on CD45RA and the negative fraction was taken as the memory subset. Blood was collected by leukapheresis, and PBMCs were isolated by Ficoll-Histopaque density gradient centrifugation and then cryopreserved in liquid nitrogen vapor phase. Purity and quantity of every magnetically sorted T cell population were checked by analytical flow cytometry. Genomic DNA was isolated from every sorted fraction and measured by UV absorbance on a Nanodrop 2000c. The sample comes from a study of shared clonotypes between healthy human individuals (dated by TCRdb to about 2020). Looking at the study overall: A couple of women and three men aged 18 to 49 years were included in the cohort. For each donor, three plates each were used for CD4 naive and CD4 memory, two plates were used for CD8 naive, and one plate was used for CD8 memory. Different laboratories and diverse techniques were used to prepare libraries and sequence TCR repertoires, to increase sequencing depth and limit assay-specific biases. To estimate repertoire size and how much clonotypes are shared between individuals, the study performed deep sequencing of blood TCR repertoires from five healthy adults. Per donor, leukapheresis produced somewhere between about 0.9 and 9.5 billion PBMCs.

Measured from the cysteine to the phenylalanine, the CDR3 is 15 residues long. Of all the DNA, just the CDR3 is kept, 45 bases in frame from base 1. V is pruned by 5 bases and J by 9 bases, leaving 9 bases of the junction without a gene match. CDR1 and CDR2 (KGHSH, LQKENI) derive from the germline V gene. Broad study findings and their caveats: Sampling was restricted to blood, and TCR repertoires in tissue are likely to differ from TCR repertoires in blood. Based on pairwise subsampling, the degree of clonotype sharing among donors was expected to be affected by sequencing depth. Higher generation probabilities were observed for clonotypes shared by all four sorted-subset donors than for non-shared clonotypes. Rarefaction of sorted-subset datasets indicated incomplete sequencing despite the large sequencing depth. Naive subsets generally had larger estimated clonotype richness than memory subsets did. Sharing across several donors was observed for about 5% of naive CD4, less than 4% of naive CD8, 2% to 2.5% of memory CD4, and about 0.4% of memory CD8 clonotypes. The genetic and exposure-history diversity represented was limited by the small number of donors.

The chain is encoded by TRBV18 joined to TRBJ2-1, with TRBD2 identical over 11 junction bases. The receptor was derived from a man aged 25 to 40 in good health. The specimen was naive CD4+ T cells sorted from blood. This specimen's cell subset or site label, per the study, means: CD45RA+ positively selected. Here the CDR3 is given as CASSVLAGADGEQFF. The nucleotide sequence is given as TGTGCCAGCTCAGTACTAGCGGGAGCTGACGGTGAGCAGTTCTTC.